Below are 10 T cell receptor beta chains sequenced from a single sample in a study of blood T cell repertoires in COVID-19. The assay was immunoSEQ multiplex PCR, and TCRdb's table has in-frame clones only and misses some. The sample yields roughly 14,000 clones, roughly 73% seen once. Sequenced material: peripheral blood. Receptors were obtained from a man in his 70s with acute or convalescent COVID-19.

This sequence joins TRBV5-8 and TRBJ2-3; TRBD2 aligns across 9 bases. CDR3 length equals 15 residues. Trimming cost V 8 bases and J 4 bases; bases outside gene matches: 11. Looked up from germline, CDR1 is SGHTS and CDR2 is YDEGEE. CDR3: CASTLSSGNADTQYF. The CDR3 DNA follows: TGTGCCAGTACATTGTCTAGCGGGAACGCAGATACGCAGTATTTT.

The rearrangement uses TRBV4-1 and TRBJ1-5, with 7 bases aligning to TRBD1. J lost 3 bases, V lost 4 bases, and 3 bases had no gene match. The CDR3 consists of 14 residues. Per germline, CDR1 MGHRA and CDR2 YSYEKL. The CDR3: CASSRTGDNQPQHF. The CDR3 nucleotides read TGCGCCAGCAGCCGTACAGGGGACAATCAGCCCCAGCATTTT.

The gene calls are TRBV25-1 and TRBJ1-6; a weak D match, TRBD1 (5 bases). The CDR3 sequence is 15 residues long. The ends were cut back, 1 base at V and 7 bases at J, with 11 bases in the middle. Germline loops: CDR1 MGHDK, CDR2 SYGVNS. CDR3 sequence: CASSESTGWNSPLHF. CDR3 nucleotides: TGTGCCAGCAGTGAATCCACAGGTTGGAATTCACCCCTCCACTTT.

The table lists this clone with a count of one. The V gene is TRBV14, the J gene TRBJ1-1, with D maybe TRBD1 (6 bases). CDR1 is SGHDN, CDR2 FVKESK, per germline. CDR3 length: 16 amino acids. Trimming took off 3 bases at V and 0 bases at J, with 14 bases between the two ends. This CDR3 reads CASSHRTGWVNTEAFF. The CDR3 DNA reads as TGTGCCAGCAGCCACCGTACAGGGTGGGTGAACACTGAAGCTTTCTTT.

In this sample, this clone turned up once. The chain joins TRBV5-6 to TRBJ2-3; TRBD2 matches 7 bases. Germline trimming cut 1 base from V and 0 bases from J; bases unmatched to any gene: 2. The CDR3 sequence is 15 residues long. Germline-derived CDR1 and CDR2 are SGHDT and YYEEEE. CDR3 region: CASSLLTSSTDTQYF. As DNA, the CDR3 is TGTGCCAGCAGCTTGTTGACTAGCAGCACAGATACGCAGTATTTT.

V and J are TRBV5-6 and TRBJ2-7, with D unclear. The length of the CDR3 is 13 residues. CDR1 and CDR2 (germline): SGHDT, YYEEEE. V shed 0 bases and J shed 3 bases, with 7 bases lying between them. The CDR3 DNA reads TGTGCCAGCAGCTTGGACGGTTACTACGAGCAGTACTTC. Encoded protein: CASSLDGYYEQYF.

This clone has only one observation. The V gene is TRBV7-9, the J gene TRBJ1-2; 11 nucleotides align to TRBD1. There are 16 residues in the CDR3. Germline assignment: CDR1 SEHNR and CDR2 FQNEAQ (reference sequence). Losses at the gene ends were 5 bases for V and 8 bases for J; bases not matched to a gene: 13. In DNA, the CDR3 is TGTGCCAGCAGCCGCCCCGGGACAGGGGGTTTAGGGGGCTACACCTTC. This codes for CASSRPGTGGLGGYTF. Variable domain in full (rest from reference TRBV7-9 and TRBJ1-2): DTGVSQNPRHKITKRGQNVTFRCDPISEHNRLYWYRQTLGQGPEFLTYFQNEAQLEKSRLLSDRFSAERPKGSFSTLEIQRTEQGDSAMYLCASSRPGTGGLGGYTFGSGTRLTVV.

The CDR3 DNA reads TGCAGCTCGGGGACTAGCGGGTTGGGGACAGATACGCAGTATTTT. As protein: CSSGTSGLGTDTQYF. This sequence joins TRBV29-1 and TRBJ2-3, with TRBD2 matching 12 bases. Germline loops: CDR1 SQVTM, CDR2 ANQGSEA. This CDR3 is built from 15 residues. J lost 3 bases, V lost 8 bases, and 9 bases had no gene match.

This rearrangement joins TRBV7-2 to TRBJ1-5; 8 nucleotides line up with TRBD1. The CDR3 runs to 14 residues. Germline assignment: CDR1 SGHTA and CDR2 FQGNSA. V lost 5 bases, J lost 6 bases, and 6 bases stayed unmatched. CDR3 sequence reads: CASSPRTGLQPQHF. The CDR3 DNA reads as TGTGCCAGCAGCCCCCGGACAGGGCTTCAGCCCCAGCATTTT.

The chain couples TRBV7-6 to TRBJ2-2; tentatively, D is TRBD2 (7 bases). The V end was cut by 5 bases, the J end by 1 base, with 11 bases between. The CDR3 loop spans 15 amino acids. The germline V gene has CDR1 SGHVS and CDR2 FNYEAQ. CDR3 DNA: TGTGCCAGCAGCCGGGGGGCTTTGAACACCGGGGAGCTGTTTTTT. Translation: CASSRGALNTGELFF.